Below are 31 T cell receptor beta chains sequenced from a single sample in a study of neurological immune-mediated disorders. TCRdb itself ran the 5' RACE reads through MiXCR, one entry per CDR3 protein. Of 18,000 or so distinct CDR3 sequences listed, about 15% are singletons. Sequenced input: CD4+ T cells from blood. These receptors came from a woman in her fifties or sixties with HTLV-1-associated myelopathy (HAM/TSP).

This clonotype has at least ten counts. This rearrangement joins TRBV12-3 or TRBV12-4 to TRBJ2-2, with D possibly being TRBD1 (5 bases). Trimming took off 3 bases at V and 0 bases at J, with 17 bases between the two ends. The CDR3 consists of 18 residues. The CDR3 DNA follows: TGTGCCAGCAGTTTCGGTGACAGCTTCTTCGCGAACACCGGGGAGCTGTTTTTT. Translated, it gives CASSFGDSFFANTGELFF.

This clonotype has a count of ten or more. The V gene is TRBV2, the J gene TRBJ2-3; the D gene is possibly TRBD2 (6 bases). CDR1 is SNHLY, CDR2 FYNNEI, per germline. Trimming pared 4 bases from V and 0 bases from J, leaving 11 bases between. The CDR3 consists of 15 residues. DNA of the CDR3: TGTGCCAGCAGTGGAGCGGGCTCTAGCACAGATACGCAGTATTTT. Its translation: CASSGAGSSTDTQYF.

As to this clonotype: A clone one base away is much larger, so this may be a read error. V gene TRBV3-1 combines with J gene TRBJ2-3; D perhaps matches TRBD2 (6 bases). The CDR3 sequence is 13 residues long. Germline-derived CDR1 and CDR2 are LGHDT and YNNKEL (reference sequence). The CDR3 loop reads CASNQDLTGAQYF. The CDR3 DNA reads TGTGCCAGCAACCAAGATCTTACGGGGGCGCAGTATTTT.

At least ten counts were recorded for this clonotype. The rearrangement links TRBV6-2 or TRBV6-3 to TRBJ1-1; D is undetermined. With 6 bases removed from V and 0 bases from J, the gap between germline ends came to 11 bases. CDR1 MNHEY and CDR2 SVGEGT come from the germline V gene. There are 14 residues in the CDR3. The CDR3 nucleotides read TGTGCCAGCAGGCCCAGAATAATGAACACTGAAGCTTTCTTT. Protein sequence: CASRPRIMNTEAFF.

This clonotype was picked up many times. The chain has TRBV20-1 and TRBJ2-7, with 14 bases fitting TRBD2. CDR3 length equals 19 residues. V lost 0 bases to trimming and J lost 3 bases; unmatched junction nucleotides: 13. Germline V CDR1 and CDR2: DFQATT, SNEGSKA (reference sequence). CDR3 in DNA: TGCAGTGCTAGAGATTGGAAGACCGGGACTAGCGGGAGTGACTACGAGCAGTACTTC. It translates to CSARDWKTGTSGSDYEQYF.

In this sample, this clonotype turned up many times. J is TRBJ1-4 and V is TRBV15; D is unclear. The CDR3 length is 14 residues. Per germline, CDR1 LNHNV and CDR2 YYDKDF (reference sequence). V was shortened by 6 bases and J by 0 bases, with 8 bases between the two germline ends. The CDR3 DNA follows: TGTGCCACCAGGAAATTAGCAACTAATGAAAAACTGTTTTTT. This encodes CATRKLATNEKLFF. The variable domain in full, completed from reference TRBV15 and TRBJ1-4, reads DAMVIQNPRYQVTQFGKPVTLSCSQTLNHNVMYWYQQKSSQAPKLLFHYYDKDFNNEADTPDNFQSRRPNTSFCFLDIRSPGLGDTAMYLCATRKLATNEKLFFGSGTQLSVL.

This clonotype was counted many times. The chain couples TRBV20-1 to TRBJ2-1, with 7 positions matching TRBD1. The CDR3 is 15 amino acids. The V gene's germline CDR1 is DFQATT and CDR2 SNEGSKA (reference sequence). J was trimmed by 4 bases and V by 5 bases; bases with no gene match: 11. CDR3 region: CSARPGTAAYNEQFF. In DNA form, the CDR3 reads TGCAGTGCTCGCCCCGGGACAGCCGCATACAATGAGCAGTTCTTC.

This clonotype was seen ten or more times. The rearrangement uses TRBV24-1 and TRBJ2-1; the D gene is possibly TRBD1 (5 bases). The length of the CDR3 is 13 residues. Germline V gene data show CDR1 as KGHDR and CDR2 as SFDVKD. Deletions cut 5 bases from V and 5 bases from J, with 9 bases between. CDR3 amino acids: CATSGAGNNEQFF. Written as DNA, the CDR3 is TGTGCCACCAGTGGGGCAGGGAACAATGAGCAGTTCTTC.

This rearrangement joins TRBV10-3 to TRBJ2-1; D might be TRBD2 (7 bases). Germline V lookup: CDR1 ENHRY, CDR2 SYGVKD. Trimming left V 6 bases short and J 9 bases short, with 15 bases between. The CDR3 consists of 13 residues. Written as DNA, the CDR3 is TGTGCCATCAGGGGGGGGCGTGCGGGTGAGCAGTTCTTC. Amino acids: CAIRGGRAGEQFF.

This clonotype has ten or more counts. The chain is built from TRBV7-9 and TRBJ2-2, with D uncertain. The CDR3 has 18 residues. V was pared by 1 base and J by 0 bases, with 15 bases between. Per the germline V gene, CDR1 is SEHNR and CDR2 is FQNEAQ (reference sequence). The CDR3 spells CASSLVGRRTANTGELFF. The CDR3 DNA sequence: TGTGCCAGCAGCTTAGTCGGTCGTCGCACCGCGAACACCGGGGAGCTGTTTTTT. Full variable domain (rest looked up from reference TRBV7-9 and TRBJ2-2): DTGVSQNPRHKITKRGQNVTFRCDPISEHNRLYWYRQTLGQGPEFLTYFQNEAQLEKSRLLSDRFSAERPKGSFSTLEIQRTEQGDSAMYLCASSLVGRRTANTGELFFGEGSRLTVL.

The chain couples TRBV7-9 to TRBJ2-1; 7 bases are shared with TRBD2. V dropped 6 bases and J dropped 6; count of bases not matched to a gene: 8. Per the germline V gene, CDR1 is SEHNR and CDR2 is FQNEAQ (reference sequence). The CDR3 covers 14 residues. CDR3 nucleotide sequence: TGTGCCAGCAGACCGGGAATAGCGGGCAATGAGCAGTTCTTC. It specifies CASRPGIAGNEQFF.

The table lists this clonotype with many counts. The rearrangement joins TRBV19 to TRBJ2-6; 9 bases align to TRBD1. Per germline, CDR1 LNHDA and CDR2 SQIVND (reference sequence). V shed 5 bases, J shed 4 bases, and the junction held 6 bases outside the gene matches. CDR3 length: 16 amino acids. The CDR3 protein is CASSFGTGTGANVLTF. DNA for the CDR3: TGTGCCAGTAGTTTTGGGACAGGGACCGGGGCCAACGTCCTGACTTTC.

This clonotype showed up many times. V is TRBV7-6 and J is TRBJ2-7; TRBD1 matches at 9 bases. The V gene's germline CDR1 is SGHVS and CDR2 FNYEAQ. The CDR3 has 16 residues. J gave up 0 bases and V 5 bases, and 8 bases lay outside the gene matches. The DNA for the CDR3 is TGTGCCAGCAGCGCGTCCGTGACAGGGGGCTCCTACGAGCAGTACTTC. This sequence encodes CASSASVTGGSYEQYF.

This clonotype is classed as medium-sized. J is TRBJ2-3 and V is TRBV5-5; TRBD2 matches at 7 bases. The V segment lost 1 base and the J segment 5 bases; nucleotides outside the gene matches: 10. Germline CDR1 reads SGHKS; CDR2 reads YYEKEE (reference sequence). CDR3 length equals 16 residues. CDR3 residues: CASSLWGAGSGDTQYF. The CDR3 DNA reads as TGTGCCAGCAGCTTGTGGGGAGCGGGATCTGGAGATACGCAGTATTTT.

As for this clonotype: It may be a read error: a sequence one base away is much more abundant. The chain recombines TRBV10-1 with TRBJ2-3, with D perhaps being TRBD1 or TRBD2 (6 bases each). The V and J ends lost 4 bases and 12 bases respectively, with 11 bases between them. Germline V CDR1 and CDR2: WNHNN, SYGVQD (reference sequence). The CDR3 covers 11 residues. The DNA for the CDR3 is TGCGCCAGCAGTGGTCGCGGGACACAGTATTTT. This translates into CASSGRGTQYF.

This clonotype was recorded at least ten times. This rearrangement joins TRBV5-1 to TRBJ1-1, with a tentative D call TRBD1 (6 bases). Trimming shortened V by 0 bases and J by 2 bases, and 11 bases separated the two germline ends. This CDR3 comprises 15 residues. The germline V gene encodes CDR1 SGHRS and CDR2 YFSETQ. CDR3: CASSLEGGGNTEAFF. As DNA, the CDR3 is TGCGCCAGCAGCTTGGAGGGGGGGGGAAACACTGAAGCTTTCTTT.

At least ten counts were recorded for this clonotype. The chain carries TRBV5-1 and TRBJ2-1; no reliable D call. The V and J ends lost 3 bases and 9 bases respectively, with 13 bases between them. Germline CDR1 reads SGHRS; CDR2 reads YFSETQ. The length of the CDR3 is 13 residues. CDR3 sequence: CASSSTPVIEQFF. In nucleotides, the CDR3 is TGCGCCAGCAGCTCCACCCCAGTTATTGAGCAGTTCTTC.

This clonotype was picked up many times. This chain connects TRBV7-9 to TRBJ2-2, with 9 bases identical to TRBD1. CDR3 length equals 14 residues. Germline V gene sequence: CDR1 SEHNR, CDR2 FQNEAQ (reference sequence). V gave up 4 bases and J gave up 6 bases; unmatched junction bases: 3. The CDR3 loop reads CASSSRQGAGELFF. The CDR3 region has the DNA TGTGCCAGCAGCTCAAGACAGGGGGCCGGGGAGCTGTTTTTT.

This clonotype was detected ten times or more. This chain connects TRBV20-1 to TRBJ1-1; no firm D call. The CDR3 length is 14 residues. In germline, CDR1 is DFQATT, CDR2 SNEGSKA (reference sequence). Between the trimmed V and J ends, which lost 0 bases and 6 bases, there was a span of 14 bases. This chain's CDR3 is CSARDNGVGAEAFF. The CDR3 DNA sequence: TGCAGTGCTAGAGATAACGGGGTTGGGGCTGAAGCTTTCTTT.

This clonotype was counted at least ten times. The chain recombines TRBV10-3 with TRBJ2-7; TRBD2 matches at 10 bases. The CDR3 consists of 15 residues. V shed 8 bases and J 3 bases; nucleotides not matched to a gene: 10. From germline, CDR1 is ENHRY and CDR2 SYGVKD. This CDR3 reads CAILKGTSEGYEQYF. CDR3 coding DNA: TGTGCCATCTTAAAGGGGACTAGCGAAGGCTACGAGCAGTACTTC.

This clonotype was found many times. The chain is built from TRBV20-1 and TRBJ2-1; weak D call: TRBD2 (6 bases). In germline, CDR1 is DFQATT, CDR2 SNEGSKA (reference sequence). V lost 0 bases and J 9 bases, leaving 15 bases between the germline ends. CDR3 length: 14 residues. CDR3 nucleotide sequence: TGCAGTGCTAGAGACACGGGCGGGGTACCTGAGCAGTTCTTC. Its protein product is CSARDTGGVPEQFF.

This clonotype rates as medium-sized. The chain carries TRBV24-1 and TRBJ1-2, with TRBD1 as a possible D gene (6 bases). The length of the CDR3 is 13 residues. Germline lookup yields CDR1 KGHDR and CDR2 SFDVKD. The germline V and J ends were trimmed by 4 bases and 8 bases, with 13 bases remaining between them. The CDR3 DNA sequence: TGTGCCACCAGTGAGGGGGCGTTGGGAGGCTACACCTTC. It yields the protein CATSEGALGGYTF.

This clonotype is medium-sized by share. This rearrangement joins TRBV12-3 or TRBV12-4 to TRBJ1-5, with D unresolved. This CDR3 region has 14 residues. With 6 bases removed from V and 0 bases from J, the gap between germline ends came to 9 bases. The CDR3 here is CASSPRDSNQPQHF. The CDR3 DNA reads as TGTGCCAGCAGCCCCCGGGATAGCAATCAGCCCCAGCATTTT.

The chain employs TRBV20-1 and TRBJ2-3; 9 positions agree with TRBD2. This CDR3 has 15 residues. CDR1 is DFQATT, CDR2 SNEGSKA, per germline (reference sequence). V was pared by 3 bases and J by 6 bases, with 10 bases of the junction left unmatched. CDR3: CSARDQRGAEDTQYF. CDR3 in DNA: TGCAGTGCTAGGGACCAGCGGGGGGCCGAGGATACGCAGTATTTT.

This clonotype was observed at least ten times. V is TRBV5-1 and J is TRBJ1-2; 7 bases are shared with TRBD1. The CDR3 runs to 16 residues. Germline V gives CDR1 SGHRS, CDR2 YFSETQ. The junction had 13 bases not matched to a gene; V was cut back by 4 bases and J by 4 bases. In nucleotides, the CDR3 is TGCGCCAGCAGCCCGGGACAGAGAGGGGAGTTCTATGGCTACACCTTC. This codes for CASSPGQRGEFYGYTF.

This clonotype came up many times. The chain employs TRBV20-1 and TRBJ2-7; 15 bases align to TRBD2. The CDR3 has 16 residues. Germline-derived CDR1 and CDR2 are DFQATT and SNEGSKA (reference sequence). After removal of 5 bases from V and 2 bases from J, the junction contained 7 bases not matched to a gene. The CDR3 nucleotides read TGCAGTGCTCCAAGGACTAGCGGGGGGGAGCCCTACGAGCAGTACTTC. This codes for CSAPRTSGGEPYEQYF.

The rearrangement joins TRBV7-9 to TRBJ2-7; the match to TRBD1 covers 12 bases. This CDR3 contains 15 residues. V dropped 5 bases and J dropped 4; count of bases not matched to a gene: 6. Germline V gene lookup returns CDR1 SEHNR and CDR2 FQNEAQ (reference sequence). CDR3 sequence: CASSVPGQGAYEQYF. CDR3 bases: TGTGCCAGCAGCGTACCGGGACAGGGGGCTTACGAGCAGTACTTC.

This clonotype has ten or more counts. The CDR3 is CASCPDRVKTEAFF. CDR3 DNA sequence: TGTGCCAGTTGCCCCGACAGGGTAAAGACTGAAGCTTTCTTT. This chain uses TRBV7-2 with TRBJ1-1; TRBD1 matches 7 bases. Trimming removed 9 bases from V and 5 bases from J; junction bases left unmatched: 12. The CDR3 has 14 amino acids. CDR1 SGHTA and CDR2 FQGNSA come from the germline V gene.

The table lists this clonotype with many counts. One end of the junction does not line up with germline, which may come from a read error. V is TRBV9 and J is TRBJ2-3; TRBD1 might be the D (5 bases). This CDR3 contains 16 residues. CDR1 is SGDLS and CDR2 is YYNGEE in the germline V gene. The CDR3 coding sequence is TGTGCCAGCAACGTAACATGGGGCCCTGCCACAGATACGCAGTATTTT. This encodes CASNVTWGPATDTQYF.

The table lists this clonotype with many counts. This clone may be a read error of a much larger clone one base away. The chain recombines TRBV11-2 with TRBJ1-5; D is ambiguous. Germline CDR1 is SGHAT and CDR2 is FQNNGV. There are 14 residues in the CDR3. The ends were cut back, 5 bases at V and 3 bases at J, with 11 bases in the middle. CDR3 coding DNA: TGTGCCAGCAGCGTAGGCTTGTCCAATCAGCCCCAGCATTTT. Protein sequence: CASSVGLSNQPQHF.

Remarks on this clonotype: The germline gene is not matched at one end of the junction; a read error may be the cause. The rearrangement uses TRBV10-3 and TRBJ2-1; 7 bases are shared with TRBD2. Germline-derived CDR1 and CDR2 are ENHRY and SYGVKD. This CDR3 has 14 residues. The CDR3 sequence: CVISESKAGEEQFF. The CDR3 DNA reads TGTGTCATCAGTGAGTCTAAGGCGGGAGAAGAGCAGTTCTTC.